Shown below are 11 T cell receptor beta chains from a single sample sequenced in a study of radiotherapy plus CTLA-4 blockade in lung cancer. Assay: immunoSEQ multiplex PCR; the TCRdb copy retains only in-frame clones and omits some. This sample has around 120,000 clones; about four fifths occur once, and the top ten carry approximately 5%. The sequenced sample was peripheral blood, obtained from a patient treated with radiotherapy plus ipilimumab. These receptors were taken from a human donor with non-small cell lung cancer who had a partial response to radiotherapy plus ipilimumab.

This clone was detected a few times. In nucleotides, the CDR3 is TGTGCCAGCAGTGAAGTGAAGGGACTCAGCAATCAGCCCCAGCATTTT. Amino acid sequence: CASSEVKGLSNQPQHF. V usage is TRBV6-1 and J usage is TRBJ1-5; tentatively, D is TRBD1 (5 bases). V was clipped by 1 base and J by 1 base, with 11 bases between them. The CDR3 sequence is 16 residues long. Germline V CDR1 and CDR2: MNHNS, SASEGT.

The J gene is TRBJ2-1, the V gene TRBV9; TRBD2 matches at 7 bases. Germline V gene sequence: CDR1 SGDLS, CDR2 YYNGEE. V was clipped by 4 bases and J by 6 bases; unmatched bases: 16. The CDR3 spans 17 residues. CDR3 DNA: TGTGCCAGCAGCACCTCTCCCGGGGGGAGCCGGGCCAATGAGCAGTTCTTC. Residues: CASSTSPGGSRANEQFF.

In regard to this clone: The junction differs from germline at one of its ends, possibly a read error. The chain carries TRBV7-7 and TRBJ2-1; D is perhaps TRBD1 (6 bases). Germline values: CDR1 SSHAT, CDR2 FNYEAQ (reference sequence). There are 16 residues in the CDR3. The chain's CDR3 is CASSLGQQGSYNEQFF. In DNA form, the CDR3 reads TGTGCTAGCAGCTTAGGCCAACAGGGCTCCTACAATGAGCAGTTCTTC.

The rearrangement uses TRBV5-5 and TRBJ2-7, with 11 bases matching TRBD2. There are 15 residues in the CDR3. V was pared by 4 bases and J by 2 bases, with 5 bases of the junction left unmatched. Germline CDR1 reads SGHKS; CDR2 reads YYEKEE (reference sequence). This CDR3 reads CASSRSGRDTYEQYF. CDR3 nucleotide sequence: TGTGCCAGCAGCCGTAGCGGGAGGGACACCTACGAGCAGTACTTC.

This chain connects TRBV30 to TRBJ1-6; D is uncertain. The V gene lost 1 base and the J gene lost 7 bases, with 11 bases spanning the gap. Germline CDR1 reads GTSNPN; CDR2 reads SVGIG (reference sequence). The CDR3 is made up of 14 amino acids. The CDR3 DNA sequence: TGTGCCTGGAGTGGAATCGGGGTAAATTCACCCCTCCACTTT. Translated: CAWSGIGVNSPLHF.

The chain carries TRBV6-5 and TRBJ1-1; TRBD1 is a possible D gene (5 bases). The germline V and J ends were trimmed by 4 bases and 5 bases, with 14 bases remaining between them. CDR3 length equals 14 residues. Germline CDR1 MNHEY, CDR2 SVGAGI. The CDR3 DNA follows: TGTGCCAGCAGTTCGCCTGGATGGACAACTGAAGCTTTCTTT. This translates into CASSSPGWTTEAFF.

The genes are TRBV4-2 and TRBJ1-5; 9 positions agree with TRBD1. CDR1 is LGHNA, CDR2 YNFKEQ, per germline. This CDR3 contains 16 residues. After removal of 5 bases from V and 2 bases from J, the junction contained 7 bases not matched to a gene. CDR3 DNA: TGTGCCAGCAGCTCCCTTAGGGACAGGGGCAATCAGCCCCAGCATTTT. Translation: CASSSLRDRGNQPQHF.

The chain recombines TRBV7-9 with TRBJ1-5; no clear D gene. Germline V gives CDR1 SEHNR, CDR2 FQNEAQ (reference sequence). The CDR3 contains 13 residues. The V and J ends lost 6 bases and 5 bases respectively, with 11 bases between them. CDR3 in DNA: TGTGCCAGCAGTCAAACACAAGATCAGCCCCAGCATTTT. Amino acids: CASSQTQDQPQHF.

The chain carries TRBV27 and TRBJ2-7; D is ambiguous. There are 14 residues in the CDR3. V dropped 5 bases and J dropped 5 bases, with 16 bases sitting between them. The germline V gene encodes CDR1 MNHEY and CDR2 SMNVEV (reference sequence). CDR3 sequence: CASSPHFGLNEQYV. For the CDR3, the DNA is TGTGCCAGCAGTCCTCATTTTGGGCTCAACGAGCAGTACGTC.

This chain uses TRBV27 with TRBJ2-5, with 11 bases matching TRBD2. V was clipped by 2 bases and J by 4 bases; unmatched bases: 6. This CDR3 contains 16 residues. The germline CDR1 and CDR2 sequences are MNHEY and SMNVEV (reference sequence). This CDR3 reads CASSLRLLAGGETQYF. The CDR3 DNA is TGTGCCAGCAGTTTAAGGTTGCTAGCGGGAGGAGAGACCCAGTACTTC.

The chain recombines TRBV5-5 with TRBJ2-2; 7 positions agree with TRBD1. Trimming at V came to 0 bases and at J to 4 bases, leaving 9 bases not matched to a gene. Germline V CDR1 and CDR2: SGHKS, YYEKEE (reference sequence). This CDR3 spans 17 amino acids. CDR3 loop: CASSLARGGRSTGELFF. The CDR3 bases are TGTGCCAGCAGCTTGGCCAGAGGGGGCCGCAGCACCGGGGAGCTGTTTTTT.